This T cell receptor beta chain was identified in a study of OX40 agonist ivuxolimab in advanced cancers. As for the study in general: Ivuxolimab, an antibody that agonizes OX40 (CD134), was administered to the patients. Cancers in dose escalation were hepatocellular, melanoma, renal cell and head and neck.

CDR3 length: 17 residues. CDR1 is MRHNA, CDR2 SNTAGT, per germline. V was clipped by 6 bases and J by 0 bases, with 18 bases between them. TCRdb's table, derived via immunoSEQ multiplex PCR, lists solely in-frame clones and lacks some. The data contain roughly 26,000 clones, roughly 80% of them singletons. On cycle 4 day 1 and cycle 7 day 1, as well as at baseline, blood was sampled. Comments on this clone: Its target is not known.

Whole-study findings and limits: The study did not work out the antigen specificity of the expanded peripheral T cells.

The sample in question was CD4+ or CD8+ T cells sorted from blood, obtained in a trial of the OX40 agonist ivuxolimab. J is TRBJ1-5 and V is TRBV6-4; a possible D gene is TRBD1 (6 bases). This receptor was taken from an adult with an advanced solid tumor such as melanoma, head and neck, liver or kidney cancer. The CDR3 DNA sequence: TGTGCCAGCAGGAACCAGCCAAGGACAGCTAGCAATCAGCCCCAGCATTTT. Amino acids: CASRNQPRTASNQPQHF.